These 27 T cell receptor beta chains were all obtained from the same sample, sequenced in a study of cytomegalovirus exposure and HLA in healthy donors. The study ran its PCR with 60 Vbeta and 13 Jbeta primers. The protocol was immunoSEQ multiplex PCR, while the TCRdb copy is restricted to in-frame clones and leaves out a portion. The sample includes about 190,000 clones, roughly four fifths seen only once; the top ten take more than 1.5%. Sequenced: PBMCs. The receptors here all came from a man aged 45-60 years in good health and CMV-seronegative.

This clone has a single count. The chain uses TRBV4-3 and TRBJ2-7; D perhaps matches TRBD1 (5 bases). Between the trimmed V and J ends, which lost 1 base and 0 bases, there was a span of 16 bases. Germline values: CDR1 LGHNA, CDR2 YSLEER. CDR3 size: 17 residues. The CDR3 DNA is TGCGCCAGCAGCCAAGGGTCCCCCCCAGGGAACTCCTACGAGCAGTACTTC. It is translated as CASSQGSPPGNSYEQYF.

The rearrangement uses TRBV28 and TRBJ2-4; D ambiguous. V lost 6 bases to trimming and J lost 0 bases, with 15 bases between them. Germline CDR1 and CDR2: MDHEN and SYDVKM. The CDR3 contains 16 residues. CDR3: CASRTGLRRAKNIQYF. CDR3 sequence (DNA): TGTGCCAGCAGGACGGGTCTCCGGAGAGCCAAAAACATTCAGTACTTC. Using reference TRBV28 and TRBJ2-4 for the parts outside the CDR3, the full variable domain is DVKVTQSSRYLVKRTGEKVFLECVQDMDHENMFWYRQDPGLGLRLIYFSYDVKMKEKGDIPEGYSVSREKKERFSLILESASTNQTSMYLCASRTGLRRAKNIQYFGAGTRLSVL.

Concerning this clone: An end of the junction does not agree with germline; a read error may underlie this. The CDR3 here is CASSLTGGDNEQFF. CDR3 coding DNA: TGTGCTAGCAGCTTAACGGGGGGGGACAATGAGCAGTTCTTC. The genes are TRBV7-7 and TRBJ2-1; 8 nucleotides match TRBD2. Germline assignment: CDR1 SSHAT and CDR2 FNYEAQ (reference sequence). The CDR3 length is 14 residues.

This clone has a single count. The same CDR3 can be traced to other DNA sequences in this sample. The DNA for the CDR3 is TGTGCCAGCAGCTTACGACAGGGTAACACTGAAGCTTTCTTT. Translated: CASSLRQGNTEAFF. The rearrangement joins TRBV7-9 to TRBJ1-1, with 7 nucleotides matching TRBD1. V shed 2 bases, J shed 2 bases, and the junction held 2 bases outside the gene matches. The CDR3 loop spans 14 amino acids. Germline V gene data show CDR1 as SEHNR and CDR2 as FQNEAQ (reference sequence). Full variable domain (outside the CDR3, taken from reference TRBV7-9 and TRBJ1-1): DTGVSQNPRHKITKRGQNVTFRCDPISEHNRLYWYRQTLGQGPEFLTYFQNEAQLEKSRLLSDRFSAERPKGSFSTLEIQRTEQGDSAMYLCASSLRQGNTEAFFGQGTRLTVV.

The chain joins TRBV7-2 to TRBJ1-5; D not certain. The CDR3 spans 13 residues. Deletions cut 0 bases from V and 5 bases from J, with 5 bases between. Per germline, CDR1 SGHTA and CDR2 FQGNSA. CDR3 coding DNA: TGTGCCAGCAGCTTAGCGTGGCATCAGCCCCAGCATTTT. This translates into CASSLAWHQPQHF.

The gene calls are TRBV2 and TRBJ2-3, with 11 bases that match TRBD2. Trimming removed 7 bases from V and 0 bases from J; junction bases left unmatched: 3. From germline, CDR1 is SNHLY and CDR2 FYNNEI. The CDR3 spans 15 residues. The CDR3 DNA is TGTGCCAGCAAGGGACTAGCGGTTAGCACAGATACGCAGTATTTT. Encoded protein: CASKGLAVSTDTQYF.

This rearrangement joins TRBV19 to TRBJ1-1; 7 bases fit TRBD1. Looked up from germline, CDR1 is LNHDA and CDR2 is SQIVND (reference sequence). Trimming at V came to 3 bases and at J to 1 base, leaving 8 bases not matched to a gene. The CDR3 consists of 16 residues. The CDR3: CASSMSTGAPNTEAFF. The CDR3 DNA reads as TGTGCCAGTAGTATGAGCACAGGGGCCCCGAACACTGAAGCTTTCTTT.

A single count supports this clone. The chain recombines TRBV5-1 with TRBJ2-3, with 9 nucleotides matching TRBD2. The J segment lost 2 bases and the V segment lost 0 bases, leaving 4 bases of the junction unmatched. The length of the CDR3 is 16 residues. Looked up from germline, CDR1 is SGHRS and CDR2 is YFSETQ. The CDR3 sequence: CASSLVAGVNTDTQYF. For the CDR3, the DNA is TGCGCCAGCAGCTTGGTAGCGGGGGTAAACACAGATACGCAGTATTTT.

The genes are TRBV6-5 and TRBJ2-7; 10 bases are shared with TRBD1. Unmatched junction bases numbered 8, after V lost 5 bases and J lost 4 bases. This CDR3 comprises 15 residues. Germline CDR1 MNHEY, CDR2 SVGAGI. This chain's CDR3 is CASSQTRDRGYEQYF. The CDR3 DNA is TGTGCCAGCAGTCAGACCCGGGACAGGGGTTACGAGCAGTACTTC.

This clone was observed a single time. The J gene is TRBJ1-1, the V gene TRBV6-5; D ambiguous. V lost 4 bases and J 2 bases, leaving 11 bases between the germline ends. The CDR3 is 14 residues long. Germline CDR1 is MNHEY and CDR2 is SVGAGI. The CDR3 sequence is CASSSLNLNTEAFF. Here the CDR3 DNA reads TGTGCCAGCAGTTCTCTGAACCTAAACACTGAAGCTTTCTTT.

The chain uses TRBV7-2 and TRBJ2-7; 9 bases are a match to TRBD2. This CDR3 comprises 16 residues. The V gene end was trimmed by 5 bases and the J gene end by 3 bases; junction bases not matched to a gene: 11. From germline, CDR1 is SGHTA and CDR2 FQGNSA. CDR3 loop: CASSLSLGRGGYEQYF. The CDR3 nucleotides read TGTGCCAGCAGCCTCTCCCTTGGGCGGGGGGGCTACGAGCAGTACTTC.

The genes are TRBV7-9 and TRBJ2-1; D might be TRBD1 (5 bases). The CDR3 is 14 amino acids. From germline, CDR1 is SEHNR and CDR2 FQNEAQ (reference sequence). V dropped 5 bases and J dropped 4 bases, with 12 bases sitting between them. The CDR3 region is CASSIRTLYNEQFF. In DNA form, the CDR3 reads TGTGCCAGCAGCATCCGGACACTATACAATGAGCAGTTCTTC.

The V call is TRBV11-2, the J call TRBJ2-2; D gene unclear. V gave up 1 base and J gave up 4 bases, with 4 bases separating them. This CDR3 comprises 13 residues. Germline lookup yields CDR1 SGHAT and CDR2 FQNNGV. CDR3 DNA sequence: TGTGCCAGCAGCTTAGTAGTCACCGGGGAGCTGTTTTTT. Translation: CASSLVVTGELFF.

Comments on this clone: A read error may produce the germline difference seen at one junction end. The chain links TRBV7-7 to TRBJ2-5, with 10 bases aligning to TRBD2. The last part of the DNA fits TRBJ2-7 better; the J call may be wrong. Germline CDR1 SSHAT, CDR2 FNYEAQ (reference sequence). The CDR3 runs to 20 residues. CDR3 in DNA: TGTGCTAGCAGCTTGACAACTGGCGGTCTAGCGGGGGAGGGCTCCTACGAGCAGTACTTC. It codes for CASSLTTGGLAGEGSYEQYF.

V gene TRBV5-1 combines with J gene TRBJ2-7; weak D call: TRBD1 (5 bases). V lost 0 bases and J 9 bases, leaving 16 bases between the germline ends. The CDR3 totals 14 residues. Germline V gene lookup returns CDR1 SGHRS and CDR2 YFSETQ. The CDR3 DNA follows: TGCGCCAGCAGCTTGGGGGCAGGGAAAACGGTGCAGTACTTC. Translating gives CASSLGAGKTVQYF. Full variable domain (rest looked up from reference TRBV5-1 and TRBJ2-7): KAGVTQTPRYLIKTRGQQVTLSCSPISGHRSVSWYQQTPGQGLQFLFEYFSETQRNKGNFPGRFSGRQFSNSRSEMNVSTLELGDSALYLCASSLGAGKTVQYFGPGTRLTVT.

The J gene is TRBJ1-2, the V gene TRBV19; TRBD1 agrees at 7 bases. CDR1 and CDR2 (germline): LNHDA, SQIVND (reference sequence). The junction had 9 bases not matched to a gene; V was cut back by 7 bases and J by 1 base. The CDR3 spans 15 residues. The CDR3, as DNA: TGTGCCAGTAACTCAGACAGGGAGGTTAACTATGGCTACACCTTC. Translated, it gives CASNSDREVNYGYTF.

J is TRBJ2-7 and V is TRBV6-6; TRBD1 matches at 7 bases. The CDR3 is made up of 15 amino acids. J lost 5 bases, V lost 2 bases, and 9 bases had no gene match. CDR1 is MNHNY and CDR2 is SVGAGI in the germline V gene (reference sequence). CDR3 sequence reads: CASSYPGRGKDEQYF. In DNA form, the CDR3 reads TGTGCCAGCAGTTACCCGGGCAGGGGGAAGGACGAGCAGTACTTC.

This chain links TRBV4-3 with TRBJ1-2, with 7 nucleotides matching TRBD1. V dropped 0 bases and J dropped 2; count of bases not matched to a gene: 6. The CDR3 covers 16 residues. The germline V gene has CDR1 LGHNA and CDR2 YSLEER. The chain's CDR3 is CASSQDQGQANYGYTF. The CDR3 DNA reads as TGCGCCAGCAGCCAAGATCAAGGACAGGCAAACTATGGCTACACCTTC.

The chain joins TRBV13 to TRBJ2-1; TRBD2 matches at 13 bases. The CDR3 consists of 19 residues. Germline-derived CDR1 and CDR2 are PRHDT and FYEKMQ (reference sequence). Trimming removed 3 bases from V and 8 bases from J; junction bases left unmatched: 16. The CDR3 DNA is TGTGCCAGCAGCTTCCGGACTAGCGGGGGCTTCACCTCGGGCCATGAGCAGTTCTTC. Translating gives CASSFRTSGGFTSGHEQFF.

This rearrangement joins TRBV6-5 to TRBJ2-7, with D perhaps TRBD2 (7 bases). Germline loops: CDR1 MNHEY, CDR2 SVGAGI. Trimming removed 7 bases from V and 2 bases from J, with 18 bases in between. The CDR3 is 15 amino acids. The DNA for the CDR3 is TGTGCCAGCAACCCTAGGGGGGGTGGTCCCTACGAGCAGTACTTC. Translated, it gives CASNPRGGGPYEQYF.

This clone was recorded once. V and J are TRBV5-1 and TRBJ2-7; TRBD1 agrees at 8 bases. The CDR3 length is 14 residues. The V gene's germline CDR1 is SGHRS and CDR2 YFSETQ. Losses at the gene ends were 3 bases for V and 3 bases for J; bases not matched to a gene: 5. The CDR3 protein is CASSSGQGIYEQYF. Here the CDR3 DNA reads TGCGCCAGCAGCTCAGGACAGGGTATCTACGAGCAGTACTTC.

Only one count was recorded for this clone. The V call is TRBV6-1, the J call TRBJ1-4; 7 positions agree with TRBD1. V lost 9 bases and J lost 0; bases outside the gene matches: 7. Germline loops: CDR1 MNHNS, CDR2 SASEGT. The CDR3 sequence is 15 residues long. CDR3 bases: TGTGCCAGTAAGGACAGGCCCGCAACTAATGAAAAACTGTTTTTT. The encoded protein is CASKDRPATNEKLFF.

As regards this clone: One end of the junction is discordant with germline, which a read error may explain. The chain combines TRBV7-9 with TRBJ2-1; no clear D. Germline values: CDR1 SEHNR, CDR2 FQNEAQ (reference sequence). The CDR3 contains 10 residues. The CDR3 DNA sequence: TGTTCCAGCAGTCAGAAAAAGCAGTTCTTC. It encodes CSSSQKKQFF.

This chain joins TRBV7-3 and TRBJ1-6; 8 bases are shared with TRBD1. There are 14 residues in the CDR3. With 4 bases clipped from V and 6 bases from J, the junction kept 2 bases outside the gene matches. The germline V gene encodes CDR1 SGHTA and CDR2 FQGTGA. The CDR3 region is CASSSGQANSPLHF. CDR3 DNA: TGTGCCAGCAGCTCGGGACAGGCTAATTCACCCCTCCACTTT.

This clone was found a few times. The chain carries TRBV5-1 and TRBJ2-7; maybe TRBD2 (5 bases). The CDR3 spans 15 residues. Germline V CDR1 and CDR2: SGHRS, YFSETQ. Trimming cost V 1 base and J 3 bases, with 14 bases left between them. The CDR3 bases are TGCGCCAGCAGCTTGTCCGGGATAAGCCTCTACGAGCAGTACTTC. The encoded protein is CASSLSGISLYEQYF.

This clone was seen only once. This chain connects TRBV11-2 to TRBJ2-7; 11 bases match TRBD2. The CDR3 is 15 amino acids. Germline V gives CDR1 SGHAT, CDR2 FQNNGV. V gave up 5 bases and J gave up 6 bases; unmatched junction bases: 9. The CDR3 DNA reads TGTGCCAGCAGCGGCGGGACTAGCGGAGCGTCCGAGCAGTACTTC. This sequence encodes CASSGGTSGASEQYF.

This clone has only a few counts. V and J are TRBV6-6 and TRBJ2-7; D perhaps matches TRBD2 (6 bases). Germline V gene sequence: CDR1 MNHNY, CDR2 SVGAGI (reference sequence). The CDR3 loop spans 11 amino acids. Trimming removed 6 bases at V and 5 bases at J, with 8 bases between. In nucleotides, the CDR3 is TGTGCCAGCAGGGACTATAACGAGCAGTACTTC. It specifies CASRDYNEQYF.